The TCR beta chain under discussion was sequenced for a study of T cells in Graves' hyperthyroidism and ophthalmopathy. Findings and caveats of the study: Classification by a 13 V-J model distinguished ophthalmopathy from stable hyperthyroidism. Most clonotypes expanded in thyroid above 0.001 were likewise present in blood.

Amplification yielded TCR beta CDR3 regions, with RNA transcripts as the source. HTBI primers were the set used in a first-round RT-PCR of the TCR CDR3. A single record per CDR3 protein comes from TCRdb applying MiXCR to the multiplex PCR reads. The sample lists 360,000 or so distinct CDR3 sequences; about 15% were seen once. CDR1 SGHRS and CDR2 YFSETQ come from the germline V gene. This CDR3 region has 15 residues. This clonotype was detected ten times or more. Its matching antigen is unknown. At one end the junction does not follow the germline gene, possibly because of a read error. The sequencing input was blood. V usage is TRBV5-1 and J usage is TRBJ1-1; a possible D gene is TRBD1 (5 bases). The sequence derives from an older woman with Graves' ophthalmopathy. CDR3 sequence reads: CASSLGGEGNTEAFF. As DNA, the CDR3 is TGTGCCAGCAGTTTAGGAGGGGAGGGGAACACTGAAGCTTTCTTT.